Presented here are 30 T cell receptor beta chains from one specimen sequenced in a study of Ad26.COV2.S vaccination and SARS-CoV-2 variants. The treatment here: over 15 received Ad26.COV2.S at low or high dose, single or two shots; about 5 received placebo; per-sample allocation not given. The investigators took samples on day 63 after the first vaccine or placebo injection. Sequencing used immunoSEQ multiplex PCR; TCRdb keeps in-frame clones, though not all of them. In the table there are approximately 450,000 clones, around 90% of which are singletons. This specimen consisted of peripheral blood, obtained in a trial of Ad26.COV2.S vaccine versus placebo. All receptors come from a person between 18 and 65 years old who received the Ad26.COV2.S COVID-19 vaccine or a placebo.

This chain joins TRBV10-3 and TRBJ1-6; D is ambiguous. The germline gives CDR1 ENHRY, CDR2 SYGVKD. The CDR3 loop spans 13 amino acids. With 7 bases removed from V and 8 bases from J, the gap between germline ends came to 12 bases. The CDR3: CAITQDGYSPLHF. In nucleotides, the CDR3 is TGTGCCATCACCCAGGACGGTTATTCACCCCTCCACTTT.

V usage is TRBV2 and J usage is TRBJ2-7, with 10 bases that match TRBD2. The junction had 8 bases not matched to a gene; V was cut back by 6 bases and J by 6 bases. This CDR3 region has 14 residues. Germline lookup yields CDR1 SNHLY and CDR2 FYNNEI. The CDR3 protein is CASSTLAGEAEQYF. The CDR3 region has the DNA TGTGCCAGCAGCACTCTAGCGGGAGAGGCCGAGCAGTACTTC.

The genes are TRBV5-1 and TRBJ2-1, with a weak D call TRBD2 (5 bases). The germline V gene encodes CDR1 SGHRS and CDR2 YFSETQ. V was shortened by 2 bases and J by 5 bases, with 20 bases between the two germline ends. The CDR3 runs 17 residues. CDR3 protein: CASSFVTLANTHNEQFF. The DNA for the CDR3 is TGCGCCAGCAGCTTCGTTACGCTAGCCAACACACACAATGAGCAGTTCTTC.

The chain is built from TRBV6-5 and TRBJ1-5; 7 nucleotides line up with TRBD1. V dropped 0 bases and J dropped 4; count of bases not matched to a gene: 3. This CDR3 has 15 residues. From germline, CDR1 is MNHEY and CDR2 SVGAGI. The CDR3 coding sequence is TGTGCCAGCAGTTACTCGAGGGACAGAAATCAGCCCCAGCATTTT. Translated, it gives CASSYSRDRNQPQHF.

The chain employs TRBV9 and TRBJ1-2; no firm D call. From germline, CDR1 is SGDLS and CDR2 YYNGEE. This CDR3 is built from 13 residues. V gave up 2 bases and J gave up 5 bases, with 10 bases separating them. CDR3 nucleotide sequence: TGTGCCAGCAGCGTCGGGGATAGGTATGGCTACACCTTC. It translates to CASSVGDRYGYTF.

The rearrangement joins TRBV19 to TRBJ2-7; TRBD1 matches at 8 bases. V shed 6 bases, J shed 1 base, and the junction held 5 bases outside the gene matches. CDR1 is LNHDA and CDR2 is SQIVND in the germline V gene (reference sequence). This CDR3 has 14 amino acids. CDR3 DNA sequence: TGTGCCAGTAGCCGAGACAGGGGATCCTACGAGCAGTACTTC. This sequence encodes CASSRDRGSYEQYF.

J is TRBJ2-1 and V is TRBV29-1; D may match TRBD1 or TRBD2 (6 bases each). Germline V gene sequence: CDR1 SQVTM, CDR2 ANQGSEA. The CDR3 length is 17 residues. V was clipped by 6 bases and J by 0 bases, with 21 bases between them. The CDR3 region is CSVGGEEQGSSYNEQFF. Here the CDR3 DNA reads TGCAGCGTGGGGGGAGAGGAACAGGGTAGCTCCTACAATGAGCAGTTCTTC.

The CDR3 DNA reads TGTGCCAGCAGCCAAGGGGGTAGCGGGAGAATCGATGGGGCCAACGTCCTGACTTTC. Translated, it gives CASSQGGSGRIDGANVLTF. The chain employs TRBV14 and TRBJ2-6; TRBD2 matches 9 bases. Per germline, CDR1 SGHDN and CDR2 FVKESK. The V and J ends lost 1 base and 3 bases, in that order; junction bases with no gene match: 10. CDR3 size: 19 residues.

The chain joins TRBV11-3 to TRBJ2-1; D ambiguous. The CDR3 has 12 residues. CDR1 and CDR2 from the germline V gene are SGHNT and YENEEA. V was pared by 6 bases and J by 8 bases, with 11 bases between. CDR3 residues: CASSALGHEQFF. The DNA for the CDR3 is TGTGCCAGCAGTGCCCTCGGTCATGAGCAGTTCTTC.

J is TRBJ1-1 and V is TRBV6-5; tentative D call: TRBD1 (6 bases). CDR3 length: 15 amino acids. Germline V gene lookup returns CDR1 MNHEY and CDR2 SVGAGI. V was trimmed by 0 bases and J by 0 bases, leaving 8 bases between them. The CDR3 spells CASSYSTGLNTEAFF. The CDR3 coding sequence is TGTGCCAGCAGTTACTCGACAGGTTTGAACACTGAAGCTTTCTTT.

This rearrangement joins TRBV30 to TRBJ1-2, with D unresolved. Germline CDR1 and CDR2: GTSNPN and SVGIG (reference sequence). The V gene lost 8 bases and the J gene lost 8 bases, with 12 bases spanning the gap. The CDR3 spans 10 residues. CDR3 in DNA: TGTGCCGCATTCAGAGGGGGCTACACCTTC. This encodes CAAFRGGYTF. Full variable domain (missing parts from reference TRBV30 and TRBJ1-2): SQTIHQWPATLVQPVGSPLSLECTVEGTSNPNLYWYRQAAGRGLQLLFYSVGIGQISSEVPQNLSASRPQDRQFILSSKKLLLSDSGFYLCAAFRGGYTFGSGTRLTVV.

The V call is TRBV5-1, the J call TRBJ1-1, with 10 bases that match TRBD1. V shed 4 bases, J shed 5 bases, and the junction held 2 bases outside the gene matches. The CDR3 contains 13 residues. The V gene's germline CDR1 is SGHRS and CDR2 YFSETQ. The CDR3 DNA sequence: TGCGCCAGCAGCCGGACAGGGGGAACTGAAGCTTTCTTT. It is translated as CASSRTGGTEAFF.

The V call is TRBV7-9, the J call TRBJ2-7, with 9 bases lining up with TRBD2. CDR3 length: 16 amino acids. Looked up from germline, CDR1 is SEHNR and CDR2 is FQNEAQ (reference sequence). V lost 1 base to trimming and J lost 1 base; unmatched junction nucleotides: 5. The CDR3 DNA sequence: TGTGCCAGCAGCTTAGTAGCGGGAGCGTTGTCCTACGAGCAGTACTTC. Translating it yields CASSLVAGALSYEQYF.

The V and J genes are TRBV11-2 and TRBJ2-2; D could derive from TRBD1 or TRBD2 (5 bases each). CDR3 size: 15 residues. The ends were cut back, 3 bases at V and 0 bases at J, with 8 bases in the middle. Germline V gives CDR1 SGHAT, CDR2 FQNNGV. The CDR3 sequence is CASSFEGTNTGELFF. CDR3 nucleotide sequence: TGTGCCAGCAGCTTCGAGGGGACGAACACCGGGGAGCTGTTTTTT.

V gene TRBV7-2 combines with J gene TRBJ1-2; 10 bases are shared with TRBD1. Trimming cost V 6 bases and J 2 bases; bases outside gene matches: 3. The germline gives CDR1 SGHTA, CDR2 FQGNSA. CDR3 length equals 14 residues. CDR3 DNA: TGTGCCAGCAGTCGGGACAGGGGCAACTATGGCTACACCTTC. Its protein product is CASSRDRGNYGYTF.

This CDR3 is CASSLGQITEAFF. The DNA for the CDR3 is TGTGCCAGCAGTTTGGGACAGATCACTGAAGCTTTCTTT. V gene TRBV27 combines with J gene TRBJ1-1; 7 nucleotides align to TRBD1. The CDR3 spans 13 residues. Trimming at V came to 3 bases and at J to 4 bases, leaving 2 bases not matched to a gene. Germline V gene data show CDR1 as MNHEY and CDR2 as SMNVEV (reference sequence).

This clone was recorded once. J is TRBJ1-6 and V is TRBV10-2; TRBD1 is a possible D gene (6 bases). Germline V CDR1 and CDR2: WSHSY, SAAADI. Deletions cut 4 bases from V and 10 bases from J, with 20 bases between. This CDR3 has 16 amino acids. The CDR3 reads CASSASGTPVGSPLHF. Here the CDR3 DNA reads TGCGCCAGCAGTGCGTCCGGGACACCCGTCGGATCACCCCTCCACTTT.

The chain has TRBV5-4 and TRBJ2-5; 7 nucleotides align to TRBD1. The CDR3 loop spans 15 amino acids. V was clipped by 4 bases and J by 2 bases; unmatched bases: 8. Germline CDR1 is SGHNT and CDR2 is YYREEE (reference sequence). CDR3 DNA: TGTGCCAGCAGCCACAGGGGCCTAGGGCAAGAGACCCAGTACTTC. Its translation: CASSHRGLGQETQYF. Based on the CDR3 plus reference TRBV5-4 and TRBJ2-5, the full variable domain is ETGVTQSPTHLIKTRGQQVTLRCSSQSGHNTVSWYQQALGQGPQFIFQYYREEENGRGNFPPRFSGLQFPNYSSELNVNALELDDSALYLCASSHRGLGQETQYFGPGTRLLVL.

The CDR3 DNA reads TGTGCCAGCAGTTTATTTGGGGGTTCCTCCTACAATGAGCAGTTCTTC. Translated, it gives CASSLFGGSSYNEQFF. J is TRBJ2-1 and V is TRBV27; D tentatively reads TRBD1 or TRBD2 (5 bases each). CDR3 length equals 16 residues. Trimming shortened V by 1 base and J by 0 bases, and 10 bases separated the two germline ends. Germline V gene lookup returns CDR1 MNHEY and CDR2 SMNVEV (reference sequence).

The CDR3, as DNA: TGTGCCAGCAGTTACTCCGGGCCAAGCTCTGGAAACACCATATATTTT. Translated: CASSYSGPSSGNTIYF. V gene TRBV6-5 combines with J gene TRBJ1-3; D is unclear. Germline lookup yields CDR1 MNHEY and CDR2 SVGAGI. This CDR3 comprises 16 residues. Trimming shortened V by 0 bases and J by 0 bases, and 9 bases separated the two germline ends.

The V and J genes are TRBV27 and TRBJ2-1; 11 nucleotides agree with TRBD2. CDR1 is MNHEY and CDR2 is SMNVEV in the germline V gene (reference sequence). The CDR3 consists of 16 residues. Trimming removed 5 bases from V and 2 bases from J; junction bases left unmatched: 5. The DNA for the CDR3 is TGTGCCAGCAGTGACGGGACTAGCGGCACCTACAATGAGCAGTTCTTC. It encodes CASSDGTSGTYNEQFF.

V and J are TRBV25-1 and TRBJ2-5; 11 bases line up with TRBD2. V shed 3 bases, J shed 5 bases, and the junction held 8 bases outside the gene matches. Germline CDR1 reads MGHDK; CDR2 reads SYGVNS. The CDR3 loop spans 16 amino acids. CDR3 amino acids: CASSDPVAGGRETQYF. The CDR3 region has the DNA TGTGCCAGCAGTGACCCCGTAGCGGGAGGGCGGGAGACCCAGTACTTC.

This chain joins TRBV12-3 or TRBV12-4 and TRBJ2-5; D call uncertain. Trimming shortened V by 4 bases and J by 5 bases, and 5 bases separated the two germline ends. The CDR3 contains 11 residues. Written as DNA, the CDR3 is TGTGCCAGCAGTTCATCGGAGACCCAGTACTTC. Translation gives CASSSSETQYF.

The genes are TRBV4-3 and TRBJ2-7; maybe TRBD2 (6 bases). The CDR3 has 16 amino acids. Trimming removed 3 bases at V and 0 bases at J, with 15 bases between. Germline V lookup: CDR1 LGHNA, CDR2 YSLEER. CDR3 protein: CASSHTLRDFSYEQYF. CDR3 DNA: TGCGCCAGCAGCCATACCCTCCGGGACTTCTCCTACGAGCAGTACTTC.

The V and J genes are TRBV3-1 (or the pseudogene TRBV3-2) and TRBJ2-7; D gene ambiguous. Germline CDR1 and CDR2: LGHDT and YNNKEL (reference sequence). The CDR3 loop spans 15 amino acids. V gave up 1 base and J gave up 2 bases, with 12 bases separating them. The CDR3 spells CASSQVNSQAYEQYF. CDR3 DNA sequence: TGTGCCAGCAGCCAAGTAAACAGCCAAGCCTACGAGCAGTACTTC.

J is TRBJ2-1 and V is TRBV18; a possible D gene is TRBD2 (5 bases). Germline V CDR1 and CDR2: KGHSH, LQKENI. The ends were cut back, 6 bases at V and 6 bases at J, with 21 bases in the middle. The CDR3 covers 16 residues. CDR3 sequence (DNA): TGTGCCAGCTCGCCTGATAACTACCCCGGAGGCAATGAGCAGTTCTTC. The encoded protein is CASSPDNYPGGNEQFF.

The V call is TRBV7-9, the J call TRBJ2-5; tentatively, D is TRBD1 (5 bases). CDR1 and CDR2 from the germline V gene are SEHNR and FQNEAQ (reference sequence). Trimming removed 5 bases at V and 1 base at J, with 20 bases between. The CDR3 is 17 residues long. The CDR3 DNA is TGTGCCAGCAGCCACCTACCCCAGGGATCAGTCCAAGAGACCCAGTACTTC. Protein sequence: CASSHLPQGSVQETQYF.

The gene calls are TRBV10-3 and TRBJ2-7; D not certain. CDR3 length equals 14 residues. The V end was cut by 3 bases, the J end by 2 bases, with 11 bases between. Germline lookup yields CDR1 ENHRY and CDR2 SYGVKD. CDR3 loop: CAISEGSPPYEQYF. CDR3 in DNA: TGTGCCATCAGTGAAGGTAGCCCTCCCTACGAGCAGTACTTC.

The chain employs TRBV11-2 and TRBJ2-4; tentative D call: TRBD1 (6 bases). Trimming removed 5 bases from V and 3 bases from J, with 11 bases in between. The CDR3 extends over 14 amino acids. The germline CDR1 and CDR2 sequences are SGHAT and FQNNGV. CDR3 DNA: TGTGCCAGCAGCGTAGGACAGCTCAAAAACATTCAGTACTTC. Residues: CASSVGQLKNIQYF.

The CDR3 loop is CASSIDRDSRASGSWGEQFF. The DNA of the CDR3 is TGTGCCAGCAGCATAGACAGGGATTCTCGTGCTAGCGGCTCGTGGGGTGAACAGTTCTTC. The gene calls are TRBV7-8 and TRBJ2-1; the D gene could be TRBD1 or TRBD2 (7 bases each). CDR1 and CDR2 from the germline V gene are SGHVS and FQNEAQ. This CDR3 comprises 20 residues. The V end lost 5 bases, the J end lost 13 bases, and 39 bases lay between the germline ends.